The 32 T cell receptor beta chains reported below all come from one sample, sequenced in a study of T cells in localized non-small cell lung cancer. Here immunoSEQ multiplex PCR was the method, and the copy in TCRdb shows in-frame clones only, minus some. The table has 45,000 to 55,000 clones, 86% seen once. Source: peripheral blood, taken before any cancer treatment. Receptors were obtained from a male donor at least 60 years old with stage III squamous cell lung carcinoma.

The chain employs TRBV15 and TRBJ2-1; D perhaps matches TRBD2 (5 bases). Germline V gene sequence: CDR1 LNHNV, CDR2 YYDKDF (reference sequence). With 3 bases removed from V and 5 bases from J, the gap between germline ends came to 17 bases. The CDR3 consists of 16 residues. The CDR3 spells CATSRVPGIQNNEQFF. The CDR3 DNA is TGTGCCACCAGCAGGGTCCCCGGGATACAAAACAATGAGCAGTTCTTC.

CDR3 amino acids: CASSVDGGEGIQYF. The CDR3 coding sequence is TGTGCCAGCAGCGTAGATGGGGGGGAAGGCATTCAGTACTTC. V gene TRBV9 combines with J gene TRBJ2-4, with 7 bases fitting TRBD2. CDR1 SGDLS and CDR2 YYNGEE come from the germline V gene. Trimming took 0 bases from V and 9 from J; bases not matched to a gene: 6. This CDR3 comprises 14 residues. The entire variable domain, with the rest obtained from reference TRBV9 and TRBJ2-4, is as follows: DSGVTQTPKHLITATGQRVTLRCSPRSGDLSVYWYQQSLDQGLQFLIQYYNGEERAKGNILERFSAQQFPDLHSELNLSSLELGDSALYFCASSVDGGEGIQYFGAGTRLSVL.

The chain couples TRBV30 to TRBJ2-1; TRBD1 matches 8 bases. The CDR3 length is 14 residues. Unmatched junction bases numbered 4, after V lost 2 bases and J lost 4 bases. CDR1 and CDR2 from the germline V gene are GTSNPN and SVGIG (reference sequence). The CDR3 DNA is TGTGCCTGGAGTATAACAGGGGGTTACAATGAGCAGTTCTTC. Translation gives CAWSITGGYNEQFF.

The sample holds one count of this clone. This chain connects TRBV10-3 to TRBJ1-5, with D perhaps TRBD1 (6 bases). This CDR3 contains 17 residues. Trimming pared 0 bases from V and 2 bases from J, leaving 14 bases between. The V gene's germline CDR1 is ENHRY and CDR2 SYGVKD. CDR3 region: CAISESPKGGGNQPQHF. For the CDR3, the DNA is TGTGCCATCAGTGAGTCGCCTAAGGGGGGAGGCAATCAGCCCCAGCATTTT.

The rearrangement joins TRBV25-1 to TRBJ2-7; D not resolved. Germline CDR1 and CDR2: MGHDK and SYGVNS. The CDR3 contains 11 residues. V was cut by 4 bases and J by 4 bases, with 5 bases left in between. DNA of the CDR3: TGTGCCAGCAGTGCCAATTACGAGCAGTACTTC. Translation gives CASSANYEQYF.

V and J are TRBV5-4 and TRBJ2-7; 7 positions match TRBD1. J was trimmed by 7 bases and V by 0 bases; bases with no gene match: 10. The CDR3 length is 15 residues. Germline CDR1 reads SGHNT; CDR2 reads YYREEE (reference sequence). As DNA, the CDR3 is TGTGCCAGCAGCTTGGTTGGGGGAACAGGGGAAGAGCAGTACTTC. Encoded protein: CASSLVGGTGEEQYF.

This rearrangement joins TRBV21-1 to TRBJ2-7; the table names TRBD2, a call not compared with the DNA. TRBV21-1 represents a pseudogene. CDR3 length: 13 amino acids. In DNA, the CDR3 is TGTGCCAGCATGGAGGGACTCCTCTACGAGCAGTACTTC. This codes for CASMEGLLYEQYF.

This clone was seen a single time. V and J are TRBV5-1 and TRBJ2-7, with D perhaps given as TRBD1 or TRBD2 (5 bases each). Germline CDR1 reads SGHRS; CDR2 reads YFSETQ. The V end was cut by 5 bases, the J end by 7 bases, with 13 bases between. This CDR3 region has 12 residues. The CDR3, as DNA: TGCGCCAGCAGTTCTGCCGGGGCTGAGCAGTACTTC. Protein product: CASSSAGAEQYF.

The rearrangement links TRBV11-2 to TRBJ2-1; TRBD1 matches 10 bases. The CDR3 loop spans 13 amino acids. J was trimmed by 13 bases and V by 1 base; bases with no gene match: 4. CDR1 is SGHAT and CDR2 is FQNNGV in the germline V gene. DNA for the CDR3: TGTGCCAGCAGCTTAGTGACAGGGGGCAAACAGTTCTTC. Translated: CASSLVTGGKQFF. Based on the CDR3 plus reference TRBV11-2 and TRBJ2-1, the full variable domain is EAGVAQSPRYKIIEKRQSVAFWCNPISGHATLYWYQQILGQGPKLLIQFQNNGVVDDSQLPKDRFSAERLKGVDSTLKIQPAKLEDSAVYLCASSLVTGGKQFFGPGTRLTVL.

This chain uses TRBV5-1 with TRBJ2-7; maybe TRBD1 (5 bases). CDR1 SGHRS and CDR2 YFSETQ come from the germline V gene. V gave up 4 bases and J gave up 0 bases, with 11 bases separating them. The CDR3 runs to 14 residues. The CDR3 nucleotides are TGCGCCAGCAGCCTAAGACAGCTCTCCTACGAGCAGTACTTC. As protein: CASSLRQLSYEQYF.

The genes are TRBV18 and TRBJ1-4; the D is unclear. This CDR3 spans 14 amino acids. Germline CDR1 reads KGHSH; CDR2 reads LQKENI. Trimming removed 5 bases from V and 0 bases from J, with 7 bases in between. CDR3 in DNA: TGTGCCAGCTCAACTTTTGCAACTAATGAAAAACTGTTTTTT. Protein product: CASSTFATNEKLFF. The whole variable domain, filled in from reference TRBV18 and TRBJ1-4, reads NAGVMQNPRHLVRRRGQEARLRCSPMKGHSHVYWYRQLPEEGLKFMVYLQKENIIDESGMPKERFSAEFPKEGPSILRIQQVVRGDSAAYFCASSTFATNEKLFFGSGTQLSVL.

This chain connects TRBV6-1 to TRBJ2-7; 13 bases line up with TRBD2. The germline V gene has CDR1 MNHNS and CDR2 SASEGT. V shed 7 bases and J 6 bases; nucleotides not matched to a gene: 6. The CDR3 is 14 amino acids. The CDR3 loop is CASNGLAGVAEQYF. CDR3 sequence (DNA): TGTGCCAGCAATGGACTAGCGGGAGTCGCCGAGCAGTACTTC.

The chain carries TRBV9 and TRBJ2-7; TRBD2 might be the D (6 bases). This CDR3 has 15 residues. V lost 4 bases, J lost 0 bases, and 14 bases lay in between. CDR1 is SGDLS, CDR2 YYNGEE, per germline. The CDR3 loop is CASSPWEAASYEQYF. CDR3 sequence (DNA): TGTGCCAGCAGCCCCTGGGAGGCAGCCTCCTACGAGCAGTACTTC.

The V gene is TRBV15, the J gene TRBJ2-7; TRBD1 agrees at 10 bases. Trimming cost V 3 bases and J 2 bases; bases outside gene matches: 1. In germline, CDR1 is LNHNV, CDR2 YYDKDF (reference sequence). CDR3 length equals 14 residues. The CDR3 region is CATSRGQGTYEQYF. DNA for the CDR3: TGTGCCACCAGCAGGGGACAGGGGACCTACGAGCAGTACTTC.

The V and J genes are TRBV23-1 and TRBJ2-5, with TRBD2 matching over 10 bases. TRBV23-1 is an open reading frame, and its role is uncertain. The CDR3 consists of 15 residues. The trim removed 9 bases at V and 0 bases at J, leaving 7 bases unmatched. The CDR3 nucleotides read TGCGCCAGAAAAACTAGCGGGGCGAACCAAGAGACCCAGTACTTC. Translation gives CARKTSGANQETQYF.

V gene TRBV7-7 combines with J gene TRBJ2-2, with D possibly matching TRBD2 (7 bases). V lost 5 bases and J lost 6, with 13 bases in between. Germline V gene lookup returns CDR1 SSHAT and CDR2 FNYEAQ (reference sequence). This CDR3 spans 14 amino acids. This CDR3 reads CASSEGGRPGELFF. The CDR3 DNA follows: TGTGCCAGCAGCGAGGGGGGGCGGCCCGGGGAGCTGTTTTTT.

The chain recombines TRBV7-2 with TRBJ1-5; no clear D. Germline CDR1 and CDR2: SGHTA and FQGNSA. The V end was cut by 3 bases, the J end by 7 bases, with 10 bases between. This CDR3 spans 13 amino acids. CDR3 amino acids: CASSFGSGQPQHF. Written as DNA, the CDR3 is TGTGCCAGCAGCTTCGGGTCGGGACAGCCCCAGCATTTT.

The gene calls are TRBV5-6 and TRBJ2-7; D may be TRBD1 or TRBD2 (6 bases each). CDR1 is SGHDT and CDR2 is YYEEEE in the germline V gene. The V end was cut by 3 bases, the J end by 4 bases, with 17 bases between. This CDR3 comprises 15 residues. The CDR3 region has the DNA TGTGCCAGCAGCTACGGGGTGGGGGGCGGTTACGAGCAGTACTTC. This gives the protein CASSYGVGGGYEQYF.

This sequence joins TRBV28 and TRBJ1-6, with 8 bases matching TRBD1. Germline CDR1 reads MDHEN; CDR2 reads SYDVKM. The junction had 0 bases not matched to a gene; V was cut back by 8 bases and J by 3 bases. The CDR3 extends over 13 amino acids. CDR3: CASGTGYNSPLHF. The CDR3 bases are TGTGCCAGCGGGACAGGCTATAATTCACCCCTCCACTTT.

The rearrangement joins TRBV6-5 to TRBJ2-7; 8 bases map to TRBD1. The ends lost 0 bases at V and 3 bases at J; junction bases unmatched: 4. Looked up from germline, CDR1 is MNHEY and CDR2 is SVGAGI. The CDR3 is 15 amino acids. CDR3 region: CASSYSTTGVYEQYF. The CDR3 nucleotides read TGTGCCAGCAGTTACTCCACGACAGGGGTCTACGAGCAGTACTTC.

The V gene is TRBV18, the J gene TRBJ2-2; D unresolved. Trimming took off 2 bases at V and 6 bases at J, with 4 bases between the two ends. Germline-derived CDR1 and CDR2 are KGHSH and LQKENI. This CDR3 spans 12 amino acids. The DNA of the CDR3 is TGTGCCAGCTCACCAAGGGCCGGGGAGCTGTTTTTT. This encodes CASSPRAGELFF.

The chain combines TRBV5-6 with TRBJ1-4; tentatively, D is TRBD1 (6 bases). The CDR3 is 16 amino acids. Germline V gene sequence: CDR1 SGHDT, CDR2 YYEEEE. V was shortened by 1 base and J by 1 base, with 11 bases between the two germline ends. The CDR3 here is CASSLLRGGTNEKLFF. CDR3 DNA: TGTGCCAGCAGCTTGTTGAGAGGGGGAACTAATGAAAAACTGTTTTTT.

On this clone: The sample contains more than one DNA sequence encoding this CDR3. In DNA form, the CDR3 reads TGTGCCAGCCGGGGGGACAGCAATCAGCCCCAGCATTTT. It codes for CASRGDSNQPQHF. This chain links TRBV2 with TRBJ1-5; weak D call: TRBD1 (5 bases). Germline V lookup: CDR1 SNHLY, CDR2 FYNNEI. V was trimmed by 8 bases and J by 1 base, leaving 9 bases between them. The CDR3 length is 13 residues.

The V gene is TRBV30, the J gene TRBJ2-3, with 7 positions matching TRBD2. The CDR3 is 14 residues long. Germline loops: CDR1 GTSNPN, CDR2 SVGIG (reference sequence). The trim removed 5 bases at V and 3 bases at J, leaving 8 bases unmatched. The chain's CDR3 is CAWGSGRLTDTQYF. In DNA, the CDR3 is TGTGCCTGGGGTAGCGGGCGACTAACAGATACGCAGTATTTT.

CDR3 amino acids: CASSDTRGTVAQPQHF. CDR3 bases: TGTGCCAGCAGTGATACGCGAGGGACAGTGGCTCAGCCCCAGCATTTT. This chain connects TRBV28 to TRBJ1-5, with 7 bases fitting TRBD1. V was pared by 5 bases and J by 6 bases, with 13 bases of the junction left unmatched. This CDR3 comprises 16 residues. Germline V lookup: CDR1 MDHEN, CDR2 SYDVKM.

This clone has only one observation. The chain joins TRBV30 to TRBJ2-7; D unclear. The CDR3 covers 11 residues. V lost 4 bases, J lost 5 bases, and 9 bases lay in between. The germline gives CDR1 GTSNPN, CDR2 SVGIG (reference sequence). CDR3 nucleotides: TGTGCCTGGAATGCCCGTAACGAGCAGTACTTC. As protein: CAWNARNEQYF.

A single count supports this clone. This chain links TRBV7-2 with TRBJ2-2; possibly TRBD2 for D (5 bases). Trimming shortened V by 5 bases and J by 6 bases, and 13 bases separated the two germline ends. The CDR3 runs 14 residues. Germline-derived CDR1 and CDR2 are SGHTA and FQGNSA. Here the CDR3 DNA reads TGTGCCAGCAGCAAAACTAGTGTTCCCGGGGAGCTGTTTTTT. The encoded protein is CASSKTSVPGELFF.

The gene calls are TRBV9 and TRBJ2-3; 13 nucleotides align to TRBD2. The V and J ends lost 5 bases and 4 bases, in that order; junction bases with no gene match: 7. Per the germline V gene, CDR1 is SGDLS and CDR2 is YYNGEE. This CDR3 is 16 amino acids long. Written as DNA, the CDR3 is TGTGCCAGCAGACCCCCGGGACTAGCGGGACCAGATACGCAGTATTTT. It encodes CASRPPGLAGPDTQYF.

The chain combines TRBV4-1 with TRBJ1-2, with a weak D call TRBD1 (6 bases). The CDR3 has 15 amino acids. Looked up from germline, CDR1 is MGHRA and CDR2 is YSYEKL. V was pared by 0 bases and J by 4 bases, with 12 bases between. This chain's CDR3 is CASSQDRGQIYGYTF. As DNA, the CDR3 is TGCGCCAGCAGCCAAGATCGGGGGCAGATCTATGGCTACACCTTC.

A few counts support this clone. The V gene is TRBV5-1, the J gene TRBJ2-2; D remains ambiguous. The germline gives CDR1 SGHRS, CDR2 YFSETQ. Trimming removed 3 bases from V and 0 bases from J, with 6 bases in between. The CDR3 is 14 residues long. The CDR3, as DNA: TGCGCCAGCAGCTGGGGATCGAACACCGGGGAGCTGTTTTTT. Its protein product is CASSWGSNTGELFF. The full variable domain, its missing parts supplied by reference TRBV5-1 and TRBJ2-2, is KAGVTQTPRYLIKTRGQQVTLSCSPISGHRSVSWYQQTPGQGLQFLFEYFSETQRNKGNFPGRFSGRQFSNSRSEMNVSTLELGDSALYLCASSWGSNTGELFFGEGSRLTVL.

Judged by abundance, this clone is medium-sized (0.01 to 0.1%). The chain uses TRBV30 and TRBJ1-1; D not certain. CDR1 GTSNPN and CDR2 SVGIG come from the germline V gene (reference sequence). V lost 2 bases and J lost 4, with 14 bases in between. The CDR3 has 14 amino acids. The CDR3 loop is CAWSKLTPSTEAFF. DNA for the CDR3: TGTGCCTGGAGTAAGCTAACCCCCAGCACTGAAGCTTTCTTT.

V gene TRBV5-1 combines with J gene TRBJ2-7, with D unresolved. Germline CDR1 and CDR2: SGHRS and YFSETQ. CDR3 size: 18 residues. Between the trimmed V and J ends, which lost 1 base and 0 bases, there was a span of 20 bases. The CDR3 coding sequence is TGCGCCAGCAGCTTGAGTATCCCCCAAATCACCGGCTCCTACGAGCAGTACTTC. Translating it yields CASSLSIPQITGSYEQYF.